The entry below gives a single T cell receptor (beta chain) sequence along with its context. The antigen this receptor binds is unknown. The input lacks base qualities; no much larger clone sits a single base away. The CDR3 regions of human TCRbeta chains were analyzed by immunosequencing. The authors' analysis ran thus. TCRs in the repertoires were matched against a reference library of SARS-CoV-2-specific TCRs that had been generated with the MIRA antigen-specificity platform. Breadth was defined as the fraction of unique TCRs that were SARS-CoV-2-associated. Depth was defined as the fraction of total T cells that were SARS-CoV-2-associated. Each spike-specific TCR was assigned to its reactive spike region and to a CD4 or CD8 class using the MIRA data. Log10-transformed breadth and depth values were compared by one-way ANOVA with Sidak's multiple comparisons tests. Drawn from immuneACCESS, this table holds only the in-frame rearrangements with V and J called that TCRdb kept. Clones are partly lost; checked studies trace under half to an unresolved V gene and leave the rest unexplained. D and trimming were read from the DNA, whereas the V and J calls and clone size are those reported in that table. For this sample the table gives 100,000 to 140,000 clones, of which about 85% were detected only once. The ten largest clonotypes hold around 4.9% of the sample.

The V end gives up 8 bases and the J end 1 base, leaving 8 bases in the junction not matched to a gene. Spanning cysteine to phenylalanine, the CDR3 consists of 16 amino acids. The kept DNA is CDR3 alone, 48 bases in frame from the first base. The germline V gene encodes CDR1 SEHNR and CDR2 FQNEAQ (reference sequence). This record belongs to a study of T cell responses to AZD1222 COVID-19 vaccine (dated by TCRdb to about 2021). About the study as a whole: A total of 230 to 250 trial participants underwent TCR sequencing, of whom about 210 received two doses of AZD1222 and roughly 25 received two doses of the MenACWY control vaccine. Trial participants were enrolled into age subgroups of 18-55, 56-69 and 70-plus years, which contained about 150, 27 and 61 TCR-sequenced participants, respectively. General findings and caveats noted by the study authors: In the small 56-69-year group, the increase in depth fell short of significance, most likely because of low power. After two AZD1222 doses, both the breadth and the depth of spike-specific TCRs were significantly higher than at day 0 and than in MenACWY recipients. No day 14 peak-response samples were available, so repertoires were characterized only after the peak T cell response. Participants were mostly white British, with more females than males. The authors suggested clonal diversity may have been underestimated. Reportedly, almost half of the unique spike-specific TCRs recognized epitopes lying outside the regions that are mutated in the B.1.351 and B.1.1.7 variants. Vaccine-associated CD4 TCRs spanned the whole spike protein, with dominant responses in regions 160-218 and 743-854. Only five to seven AZD1222 recipients were SARS-CoV-2 seropositive at baseline, limiting conclusions about previously exposed vaccinees.

Explained via the paper, the time point label denotes: about 28 days (+/-7) after the second vaccine dose. AZD1222 recipients given second doses at about 4 weeks or at about 12 weeks were pooled, since spike-specific TCR depth and breadth were not found to differ between the two schedules. The vaccinee samples were drawn from two UK trials, COV001 and COV002, one of which was a single-blind randomized controlled phase 2/3 trial testing AZD1222 (ChAdOx1 nCoV-19) in healthy adults. For TCRbeta chain sequencing, PBMC samples were collected from trial participants at day 0 and at day 28 after the second dose.

Sequences were derived from peripheral blood, sampled 28 days after the second AZD1222 dose. The receptor was isolated from an adult who received the AZD1222 COVID-19 vaccine. The rearranged chain carries TRBV7-9 and TRBJ2-5, and TRBD2 matches 12 of the central bases. The CDR3 region reads CASGPPGLAGQETQYF. The nucleotide sequence is given as TGTGCCAGCGGACCTCCGGGACTAGCGGGCCAAGAGACCCAGTACTTC.